Below, 8 T cell receptor beta chains from the same sample are listed, as sequenced in a study of T cell changes during pregnancy in multiple sclerosis. Here immunoSEQ multiplex PCR was the method, and the copy in TCRdb shows in-frame clones only, minus some. Here the sample spans about 100,000 clones, less than 95% being singletons. This specimen was peripheral blood, taken in the second trimester of pregnancy. Receptors were obtained from a female donor in good health, enrolled as a control in a pregnancy study.

The chain uses TRBV18 and TRBJ2-3, with D possibly being TRBD2 (7 bases). Germline V gene data show CDR1 as KGHSH and CDR2 as LQKENI. V was trimmed by 4 bases and J by 3 bases, leaving 17 bases between them. There are 16 residues in the CDR3. DNA of the CDR3: TGTGCCAGCTCACTTCTTTCGGGGGGCCGAACAGATACGCAGTATTTT. Encoded protein: CASSLLSGGRTDTQYF.

V gene TRBV7-9 combines with J gene TRBJ2-1; a possible D gene is TRBD2 (6 bases). CDR3 length: 16 amino acids. The V end lost 5 bases, the J end lost 1 base, and 15 bases lay between the germline ends. The germline V gene encodes CDR1 SEHNR and CDR2 FQNEAQ (reference sequence). CDR3 region: CASSPSEGESYNEQFF. The CDR3 bases are TGTGCCAGCAGCCCCTCGGAGGGAGAGTCCTACAATGAGCAGTTCTTC.

The chain combines TRBV7-9 with TRBJ1-2; D is uncertain. CDR1 and CDR2 (germline): SEHNR, FQNEAQ (reference sequence). The CDR3 is made up of 11 amino acids. V was cut by 4 bases and J by 8 bases, with 8 bases left in between. In DNA, the CDR3 is TGTGCCAGCAGCTCCCCCCGGGGCTACACCTTC. Amino acid sequence: CASSSPRGYTF.

This chain uses TRBV15 with TRBJ1-1; D remains unclear. The V end was cut by 5 bases, the J end by 4 bases, with 14 bases between. The germline CDR1 and CDR2 sequences are LNHNV and YYDKDF (reference sequence). There are 14 residues in the CDR3. CDR3 in DNA: TGTGCCACCAGCCCCACTTCCCGGAGCACTGAAGCTTTCTTT. Its protein product is CATSPTSRSTEAFF.

V and J are TRBV7-9 and TRBJ1-2, with 7 bases matching TRBD1. The CDR3 spans 15 residues. V lost 4 bases and J lost 3; bases outside the gene matches: 8. Germline CDR1 and CDR2: SEHNR and FQNEAQ (reference sequence). CDR3 amino acids: CASSSYRGMDYGYTF. In nucleotides, the CDR3 is TGTGCCAGCAGCTCTTACAGGGGAATGGACTATGGCTACACCTTC.

V usage is TRBV9 and J usage is TRBJ2-1, with 13 positions matching TRBD2. V trimming: 4 bases; J trimming: 6 bases; junction bases outside the gene matches: 16. The CDR3 has 19 residues. Germline V gives CDR1 SGDLS, CDR2 YYNGEE. In DNA, the CDR3 is TGTGCCAGCAGCCCGAGACGGGCCAGACTAGCGGGAGGCCTCAATGAGCAGTTCTTC. Its protein product is CASSPRRARLAGGLNEQFF.

The chain is built from TRBV7-2 and TRBJ1-4; 8 bases line up with TRBD1. The CDR3 runs to 15 residues. V lost 5 bases, J lost 5 bases, and 7 bases stayed unmatched. The germline CDR1 and CDR2 sequences are SGHTA and FQGNSA. In DNA, the CDR3 is TGTGCCAGCAGCGGGCGACAGGGGAGGAATGAAAAACTGTTTTTT. Protein: CASSGRQGRNEKLFF.

The chain joins TRBV7-2 to TRBJ1-2, with D possibly matching TRBD1 (5 bases). Germline CDR1 reads SGHTA; CDR2 reads FQGNSA. There are 16 residues in the CDR3. V dropped 4 bases and J dropped 8 bases, with 23 bases sitting between them. The CDR3 sequence: CASSSPRTLLGLGYTF. DNA of the CDR3: TGTGCCAGCAGCTCTCCCCGGACACTACTGGGATTGGGCTACACCTTC.